One sample yielded the 25 T cell receptor beta chains listed below, sequenced in a study of identical twins. In TCRdb, the 5' RACE reads were re-called with MiXCR into one record per CDR3 protein. This table holds about 550,000 distinct CDR3 sequences, about 20% found once. The same data also contributed to another study, on yellow fever vaccine responses in identical twins.

The specimen sequenced was CD4+ T cells sorted from blood. The receptor set was obtained from a woman aged 18-29 years in good health.

V is TRBV28 and J is TRBJ2-7; TRBD1 might be the D (6 bases). Germline lookup yields CDR1 MDHEN and CDR2 SYDVKM. This CDR3 has 15 residues. With 3 bases removed from V and 0 bases from J, the gap between germline ends came to 12 bases. CDR3 DNA: TGTGCCAGCAGTTTCTTAGGGGGAGACTCCTACGAGCAGTACTTC. This gives the protein CASSFLGGDSYEQYF.

Concerning this clonotype: A much larger clone differs by one base, so this may be a read error. This rearrangement joins TRBV7-6 to TRBJ1-1, with TRBD1 identical over 8 bases. The length of the CDR3 is 14 residues. CDR1 and CDR2 (germline): SGHVS, FNYEAQ. After removal of 7 bases from V and 1 base from J, the junction contained 5 bases not matched to a gene. The CDR3 coding sequence is TGTGCCAGCACCCCCGGGACAGGGAACACTGAAGCTTTCTTT. This gives the protein CASTPGTGNTEAFF. The whole variable domain, filled in from reference TRBV7-6 and TRBJ1-1, reads GAGVSQSPRYKVTKRGQDVALRCDPISGHVSLYWYRQALGQGPEFLTYFNYEAQQDKSGLPNDRFSAERPEGSISTLTIQRTEQRDSAMYRCASTPGTGNTEAFFGQGTRLTVV.

This clonotype was observed at least ten times. The rearrangement uses TRBV3-1 and TRBJ2-1, with TRBD2 matching 10 bases. There are 15 residues in the CDR3. Looked up from germline, CDR1 is LGHDT and CDR2 is YNNKEL (reference sequence). V lost 3 bases and J lost 6; bases outside the gene matches: 5. Written as DNA, the CDR3 is TGTGCCAGCAGCCACTACAGCGGGAGGGGCAATGAGCAGTTCTTC. Its protein is CASSHYSGRGNEQFF.

The chain carries TRBV10-2 and TRBJ1-1, with D tentatively TRBD1 (6 bases). This CDR3 contains 14 residues. Germline V lookup: CDR1 WSHSY, CDR2 SAAADI. With 0 bases removed from V and 4 bases from J, the gap between germline ends came to 9 bases. The CDR3 region is CASSESRGLTEAFF. In nucleotides, the CDR3 is TGCGCCAGCAGTGAGTCTCGGGGGCTCACTGAAGCTTTCTTT.

The J gene is TRBJ2-1, the V gene TRBV5-1; either TRBD1 or TRBD2 may supply D (6 bases each). The ends were cut back, 6 bases at V and 2 bases at J, with 15 bases in the middle. CDR3 length: 15 amino acids. Germline CDR1 SGHRS, CDR2 YFSETQ. The CDR3 nucleotides are TGCGCCAGCAACCCATCCGGGGGCGCCTACAATGAGCAGTTCTTC. It is translated as CASNPSGGAYNEQFF.

The chain links TRBV19 to TRBJ2-1, with 12 bases that match TRBD2. This CDR3 is 15 amino acids long. Germline-derived CDR1 and CDR2 are LNHDA and SQIVND (reference sequence). V shed 3 bases, J shed 7 bases, and the junction held 4 bases outside the gene matches. CDR3 coding DNA: TGTGCCAGTAGTATGTCGACTAGCGGGAGAAATGAGCAGTTCTTC. Translation: CASSMSTSGRNEQFF.

The gene calls are TRBV6-4 and TRBJ2-2; 8 nucleotides match TRBD1. The germline V gene encodes CDR1 MRHNA and CDR2 SNTAGT. The CDR3 loop spans 14 amino acids. Trimming at V came to 7 bases and at J to 4 bases, leaving 5 bases not matched to a gene. The CDR3 spells CASIKTGGTGELFF. The CDR3 nucleotides are TGTGCCAGCATCAAAACAGGGGGCACCGGGGAGCTGTTTTTT.

This clonotype has only a few counts. This rearrangement joins TRBV5-1 to TRBJ2-3; 9 bases agree with TRBD2. V dropped 6 bases and J dropped 2; count of bases not matched to a gene: 22. The CDR3 extends over 20 amino acids. The germline V gene encodes CDR1 SGHRS and CDR2 YFSETQ. For the CDR3, the DNA is TGCGCCAGCACCTCCGGGGGCGGGAGGGCTTTCCCGCCCACCACAGATACGCAGTATTTT. Translating gives CASTSGGGRAFPPTTDTQYF.

This clonotype was found a few times. V usage is TRBV20-1 and J usage is TRBJ2-5; a weak D match, TRBD2 (5 bases). The CDR3 is 12 amino acids. Germline V lookup: CDR1 DFQATT, CDR2 SNEGSKA (reference sequence). The germline V and J ends were trimmed by 3 bases and 5 bases, with 10 bases remaining between them. The CDR3 coding sequence is TGCAGTGCTAGTAGCGCTTCGGAGACCCAGTACTTC. Encoded protein: CSASSASETQYF.

V and J are TRBV7-9 and TRBJ1-5; 8 bases are shared with TRBD1. This CDR3 region has 12 residues. Germline V CDR1 and CDR2: SEHNR, FQNEAQ (reference sequence). V was pared by 0 bases and J by 15 bases, with 4 bases of the junction left unmatched. This CDR3 is CASSLAQGAWHF. CDR3 nucleotide sequence: TGTGCCAGCAGCTTAGCCCAGGGGGCATGGCATTTT.

The V call is TRBV6-5, the J call TRBJ2-7; D gene uncertain. Trimming removed 3 bases at V and 5 bases at J, with 8 bases between. Germline V gene lookup returns CDR1 MNHEY and CDR2 SVGAGI. This CDR3 has 12 residues. The chain's CDR3 is CASSYRPHEQYV. CDR3 DNA sequence: TGTGCCAGCAGTTATAGACCCCACGAGCAGTACGTC.

The chain combines TRBV7-9 with TRBJ1-1, with D unclear. The CDR3 has 12 residues. V was pared by 2 bases and J by 5 bases, with 6 bases between. Germline CDR1 is SEHNR and CDR2 is FQNEAQ (reference sequence). The CDR3 bases are TGTGCCAGCAGCTTAAGGGAGACTGAAGCTTTCTTT. It yields the protein CASSLRETEAFF.

This clonotype was counted between two and nine times. CDR3 in DNA: TGTGCCAGCAGTTTTCTCTTGGGGGGAGAGCAGTTCTTC. This translates into CASSFLLGGEQFF. This chain joins TRBV27 and TRBJ2-1; D is possibly TRBD2 (6 bases). Germline V CDR1 and CDR2: MNHEY, SMNVEV (reference sequence). The CDR3 loop spans 13 amino acids. Trimming cost V 3 bases and J 10 bases, with 13 bases left between them.

This clonotype has a handful of counts. The genes are TRBV24-1 and TRBJ2-1, with D unresolved. Germline loops: CDR1 KGHDR, CDR2 SFDVKD. The ends were cut back, 5 bases at V and 8 bases at J, with 15 bases in the middle. The CDR3 loop spans 14 amino acids. The CDR3 DNA sequence: TGTGCCACCAGTGGAGTAGCAGCAGTGGATGAGCAGTTCTTC. It encodes CATSGVAAVDEQFF.

The V call is TRBV6-5, the J call TRBJ2-2; TRBD1 matches 7 bases. Germline CDR1 MNHEY, CDR2 SVGAGI. With 0 bases clipped from V and 2 bases from J, the junction kept 3 bases outside the gene matches. The CDR3 covers 16 residues. In nucleotides, the CDR3 is TGTGCCAGCAGTTACTCTGGGACAGTTAACACCGGGGAGCTGTTTTTT. Amino acid sequence: CASSYSGTVNTGELFF.

The chain links TRBV23-1 to TRBJ2-1, with D possibly called TRBD1 or TRBD2 (5 bases each). TRBV23-1 is annotated as an ORF whose role is uncertain. V lost 4 bases and J 3 bases, leaving 16 bases between the germline ends. The CDR3 totals 16 residues. CDR3 amino acids: CASSRGRDGYYNEQFF. The CDR3 bases are TGCGCCAGCAGTCGCGGTCGGGACGGATACTACAATGAGCAGTTCTTC.

This clonotype has more than one count but fewer than ten. The chain has TRBV7-9 and TRBJ2-2; D might be TRBD2 (6 bases). Trimming removed 5 bases from V and 1 base from J, with 14 bases in between. CDR1 is SEHNR, CDR2 FQNEAQ, per germline (reference sequence). The CDR3 runs to 16 residues. The CDR3 protein is CASSQLLAVNTGELFF. The CDR3 DNA is TGTGCCAGCAGCCAACTGTTAGCGGTGAACACCGGGGAGCTGTTTTTT.

CDR3 loop: CASSTGQGPNSPLHF. CDR3 bases: TGTGCCAGTAGTACAGGACAGGGGCCAAATTCACCCCTCCACTTT. The gene calls are TRBV19 and TRBJ1-6, with 9 nucleotides matching TRBD1. There are 15 residues in the CDR3. Germline V gene data show CDR1 as LNHDA and CDR2 as SQIVND (reference sequence). V dropped 4 bases and J dropped 7; count of bases not matched to a gene: 5.

The chain uses TRBV28 and TRBJ2-7; 12 nucleotides align to TRBD2. Germline V gene sequence: CDR1 MDHEN, CDR2 SYDVKM. CDR3 length equals 12 residues. Trimming removed 3 bases from V and 10 bases from J; junction bases left unmatched: 1. The CDR3 nucleotides read TGTGCCAGCAGTTTCGGACTAGCGGGACAGTACTTC. This encodes CASSFGLAGQYF.

This chain links TRBV11-3 with TRBJ2-2; D is perhaps TRBD1 (5 bases). Trimming took off 4 bases at V and 5 bases at J, with 17 bases between the two ends. CDR1 SGHNT and CDR2 YENEEA come from the germline V gene. The CDR3 is 16 amino acids. CDR3 amino acids: CASSSYPATVTGELFF. The CDR3, as DNA: TGTGCCAGCAGCTCGTATCCCGCGACAGTGACCGGGGAGCTGTTTTTT. Drawing the rest from reference TRBV11-3 and TRBJ2-2, the complete variable domain is EAGVVQSPRYKIIEKKQPVAFWCNPISGHNTLYWYLQNLGQGPELLIRYENEEAVDDSQLPKDRFSAERLKGVDSTLKIQPAELGDSAVYLCASSSYPATVTGELFFGEGSRLTVL.

V is TRBV6-1 and J is TRBJ2-5; 9 bases align to TRBD1. Losses at the gene ends were 7 bases for V and 4 bases for J; bases not matched to a gene: 4. Germline CDR1 reads MNHNS; CDR2 reads SASEGT. There are 13 residues in the CDR3. CDR3 sequence: CASTGTGRETQYF. In DNA, the CDR3 is TGTGCCAGCACCGGGACAGGGAGAGAGACCCAGTACTTC.

The chain has TRBV7-3 and TRBJ2-7; D is tentatively TRBD1 or TRBD2 (6 bases each). This CDR3 is 12 amino acids long. Germline V gene lookup returns CDR1 SGHTA and CDR2 FQGTGA. V dropped 9 bases and J dropped 2 bases, with 11 bases sitting between them. The DNA of the CDR3 is TGTGCCAGTTGGGGGGCCACCTACGAGCAGTACTTC. This encodes CASWGATYEQYF.

As for this clonotype: No conserved phenylalanine or tryptophan is present at the end of the CDR3, so a read error is the likely explanation. It is unclear where the CDR3 begins or ends on the DNA, so no DNA is shown, and the CDR3 is as TCRdb lists it. The genes are TRBV18 and TRBJ2-1; the DNA was not used to check the table's D call, TRBD2. The germline CDR1 and CDR2 sequences are KGHSH and LQKENI. Inclusive of both ends, the CDR3 amounts to 13 amino acids. The CDR3 sequence is CASSPQTGTSGYI.

This clonotype has more than one count but fewer than ten. The gene calls are TRBV18 and TRBJ2-7; 9 bases line up with TRBD2. Germline values: CDR1 KGHSH, CDR2 LQKENI. The CDR3 is 14 residues long. Trimming cost V 2 bases and J 2 bases; bases outside gene matches: 1. The CDR3 region is CASSPASGTYEQYV. CDR3 coding DNA: TGTGCCAGCTCACCAGCTAGCGGGACCTACGAGCAGTACGTC.

The rearrangement joins TRBV5-1 to TRBJ2-2; 7 bases fit TRBD1. The length of the CDR3 is 15 residues. Germline V gene sequence: CDR1 SGHRS, CDR2 YFSETQ. V was pared by 1 base and J by 6 bases, with 6 bases of the junction left unmatched. This CDR3 reads CASSLSDRVAGELFF. CDR3 bases: TGCGCCAGCAGCTTGTCCGACAGGGTAGCCGGGGAGCTGTTTTTT.